A single sample gave rise to the 8 T cell receptor beta chains below, sequenced in a study of T cell repertoires in cytomegalovirus infection. TCRdb ran MiXCR on the reads and lists one entry per CDR3 protein. Counted here are approximately 180,000 distinct CDR3 sequences, roughly 9% occurring once; the ten biggest clones make up roughly 5.1%. The sequencing sample was made of PBMCs. The receptor source for this set is a human donor in good health (CMV status not recorded). Some clones in this sample may be carry-over from other donors' samples.

The table lists this clonotype with many counts. The CDR3 sequence: CASSFTDRGAAFF. The CDR3 DNA sequence: TGTGCCAGCAGTTTCACGGACAGGGGGGCAGCTTTCTTT. J is TRBJ1-1 and V is TRBV28; 10 nucleotides align to TRBD1. V was clipped by 3 bases and J by 10 bases; unmatched bases: 5. CDR1 is MDHEN and CDR2 is SYDVKM in the germline V gene. This CDR3 region has 13 residues. The whole variable domain, remainder taken from reference TRBV28 and TRBJ1-1, is DVKVTQSSRYLVKRTGEKVFLECVQDMDHENMFWYRQDPGLGLRLIYFSYDVKMKEKGDIPEGYSVSREKKERFSLILESASTNQTSMYLCASSFTDRGAAFFGQGTRLTVV.

Comments on this clonotype: The junction differs from germline at one of its ends, possibly a read error. The V and J genes are TRBV7-9 and TRBJ1-6; TRBD1 agrees at 8 bases. This CDR3 is built from 15 residues. In germline, CDR1 is SEHNR, CDR2 FQNEAQ (reference sequence). In DNA, the CDR3 is TGTGTCAGCAGCCCCCCCGGACAGGGTGATTCACCCCTCCACTTT. Its protein is CVSSPPGQGDSPLHF. Based on the CDR3 plus reference TRBV7-9 and TRBJ1-6, the full variable domain is DTGVSQNPRHKITKRGQNVTFRCDPISEHNRLYWYRQTLGQGPEFLTYFQNEAQLEKSRLLSDRFSAERPKGSFSTLEIQRTEQGDSAMYLCVSSPPGQGDSPLHFGNGTRLTVT.

This clonotype was picked up a small number of times. The chain couples TRBV29-1 to TRBJ2-7; D call uncertain. In germline, CDR1 is SQVTM, CDR2 ANQGSEA. The CDR3 consists of 11 residues. The V gene lost 5 bases and the J gene lost 0 bases, with 5 bases spanning the gap. This chain's CDR3 is CSVQVSYEQYF. DNA of the CDR3: TGCAGCGTTCAGGTCTCCTACGAGCAGTACTTC.

In this sample, this clonotype turned up many times. CDR3 bases: TGTGCCAGCAGCTTAAGACTCGGGACAGCTAATGAAAAACTGTTTTTT. Protein: CASSLRLGTANEKLFF. The chain carries TRBV7-9 and TRBJ1-4; 7 nucleotides align to TRBD1. This CDR3 is built from 16 residues. CDR1 and CDR2 from the germline V gene are SEHNR and FQNEAQ (reference sequence). J was trimmed by 3 bases and V by 2 bases; bases with no gene match: 6.

Many counts were recorded for this clonotype. This sequence joins TRBV7-9 and TRBJ2-7; 9 bases agree with TRBD2. J gave up 4 bases and V 7 bases, and 2 bases lay outside the gene matches. The CDR3 spans 12 residues. Germline lookup yields CDR1 SEHNR and CDR2 FQNEAQ (reference sequence). CDR3 sequence: CASTSGTYEQYF. For the CDR3, the DNA is TGTGCCAGCACTAGCGGGACGTACGAGCAGTACTTC.

This clonotype was observed at least ten times. The chain combines TRBV20-1 with TRBJ2-5, with 7 bases lining up with TRBD1. V dropped 6 bases and J dropped 2; count of bases not matched to a gene: 18. From germline, CDR1 is DFQATT and CDR2 SNEGSKA (reference sequence). This CDR3 spans 17 amino acids. The CDR3 protein is CSAAGQVPFLAQETQYF. For the CDR3, the DNA is TGCAGTGCCGCTGGACAGGTCCCCTTCCTTGCTCAAGAGACCCAGTACTTC.

This clonotype was observed many times. The genes are TRBV5-6 and TRBJ2-3, with no clear D. The CDR3 spans 13 residues. Between the trimmed V and J ends, which lost 3 bases and 1 base, there was a span of 6 bases. Germline-derived CDR1 and CDR2 are SGHDT and YYEEEE. CDR3 region: CASSSTGTDTQYF. The CDR3 DNA reads as TGTGCCAGCAGCTCGACTGGCACAGATACGCAGTATTTT.

V gene TRBV19 combines with J gene TRBJ1-1, with 7 bases matching TRBD1. The germline V gene has CDR1 LNHDA and CDR2 SQIVND (reference sequence). J gave up 0 bases and V 7 bases, and 5 bases lay outside the gene matches. The CDR3 runs 14 residues. The CDR3 DNA reads as TGTGCCAGTATTCGACAGGGTTTGAACACTGAAGCTTTCTTT. Translation: CASIRQGLNTEAFF.